Following are 22 T cell receptor beta chains from one sample sequenced in a study of human T cells and chemical hapten exposure. TCRdb reprocessed the RACE reads via MiXCR and lists one record per CDR3 protein. The table has some 71,000 distinct CDR3 sequences, approximately 10% seen once; the top ten hold around 6.8%. Time point in this sample: patch test 2, 6 weeks after DPC sensitization. The sample's treatment: therapeutic diphenylcyclopropenone sensitization with weekly scalp DPC. Sequenced material: whole blood, taken in connection with sensitization to the hapten diphenylcyclopropenone (DPC). These TCRs come from a woman aged 50 to 60 with alopecia areata. Some clones in this sample may be carry-over from other donors' samples.

This clonotype was counted a few times. This chain links TRBV19 with TRBJ2-5; tentatively, D is TRBD1 (5 bases). The CDR3 length is 18 residues. V lost 1 base and J lost 1, with 19 bases in between. CDR1 is LNHDA and CDR2 is SQIVND in the germline V gene (reference sequence). CDR3 sequence reads: CASSIGTRNLALQETQYF. CDR3 in DNA: TGTGCCAGTAGTATAGGGACACGGAACCTGGCTCTCCAAGAGACCCAGTACTTC.

This clonotype was observed a few times. This chain connects TRBV18 to TRBJ1-5; no firm D call. CDR3 length: 14 residues. Germline CDR1 and CDR2: KGHSH and LQKENI. V lost 1 base and J lost 7, with 11 bases in between. CDR3 sequence reads: CASSPQGYEQPQHF. Here the CDR3 DNA reads TGTGCCAGCTCACCACAGGGATACGAACAGCCCCAGCATTTT.

This clonotype showed up just a few times. The CDR3 sequence is CASSPLPTSTDTQYF. The CDR3 nucleotides read TGTGCCAGCTCACCTTTACCGACTAGCACAGATACGCAGTATTTT. The genes are TRBV18 and TRBJ2-3; D call uncertain. The V end lost 3 bases, the J end lost 0 bases, and 10 bases lay between the germline ends. The CDR3 has 15 amino acids. Germline loops: CDR1 KGHSH, CDR2 LQKENI.

Many counts were recorded for this clonotype. The chain has TRBV6-1 and TRBJ1-4; the match to TRBD1 covers 9 bases. The CDR3 has 14 residues. CDR1 MNHNS and CDR2 SASEGT come from the germline V gene. The V gene end was trimmed by 4 bases and the J gene end by 7 bases; junction bases not matched to a gene: 4. CDR3 loop: CASSAGQGIEKLFF. CDR3 nucleotides: TGTGCCAGCAGTGCCGGACAGGGGATTGAAAAACTGTTTTTT.

At least ten counts were recorded for this clonotype. This chain uses TRBV5-1 with TRBJ2-7; TRBD2 agrees at 8 bases. The ends lost 4 bases at V and 3 bases at J; junction bases unmatched: 3. Germline CDR1 is SGHRS and CDR2 is YFSETQ. The CDR3 extends over 13 amino acids. The CDR3: CASSRSGIYEQYF. The CDR3 DNA is TGCGCCAGCAGCCGTAGCGGGATCTACGAGCAGTACTTC. Based on the CDR3 plus reference TRBV5-1 and TRBJ2-7, the full variable domain is KAGVTQTPRYLIKTRGQQVTLSCSPISGHRSVSWYQQTPGQGLQFLFEYFSETQRNKGNFPGRFSGRQFSNSRSEMNVSTLELGDSALYLCASSRSGIYEQYFGPGTRLTVT.

This clonotype was observed at least ten times. The J gene is TRBJ2-1, the V gene TRBV4-1; 10 bases are shared with TRBD2. Germline lookup yields CDR1 MGHRA and CDR2 YSYEKL. The CDR3 loop spans 17 amino acids. V lost 0 bases to trimming and J lost 6 bases; unmatched junction nucleotides: 8. The CDR3 is CASSQDRTSGTLNEQFF. CDR3 DNA: TGCGCCAGCAGCCAAGATCGAACTAGCGGGACCCTCAATGAGCAGTTCTTC.

This clonotype was observed at least ten times. The chain joins TRBV12-3 or TRBV12-4 to TRBJ2-7, with 10 nucleotides matching TRBD1. This CDR3 is built from 12 residues. Losses at the gene ends were 8 bases for V and 5 bases for J; bases not matched to a gene: 3. This CDR3 reads CASSDRGNEQYF. As DNA, the CDR3 is TGTGCCAGCTCGGACAGGGGGAACGAGCAGTACTTC.

This rearrangement joins TRBV12-3 or TRBV12-4 to TRBJ1-5; D perhaps matches TRBD1 (5 bases). The CDR3 loop spans 17 amino acids. Trimming removed 2 bases from V and 2 bases from J, with 16 bases in between. This CDR3 is CASSLYPRGEGNQPQHF. DNA of the CDR3: TGTGCCAGCAGTTTATATCCACGAGGGGAAGGCAATCAGCCCCAGCATTTT.

This clonotype came up many times. The rearrangement links TRBV10-2 to TRBJ1-2; 7 bases map to TRBD1. Germline values: CDR1 WSHSY, CDR2 SAAADI. CDR3 length: 13 residues. V was clipped by 4 bases and J by 3 bases; unmatched bases: 2. The CDR3 sequence is CASSVTGDYGYTF. CDR3 sequence (DNA): TGCGCCAGCAGTGTTACAGGGGACTATGGCTACACCTTC.

This clonotype has more than one count but fewer than ten. The chain carries TRBV9 and TRBJ2-3; TRBD2 matches at 11 bases. Trimming at V came to 3 bases and at J to 4 bases, leaving 4 bases not matched to a gene. Germline assignment: CDR1 SGDLS and CDR2 YYNGEE. This CDR3 contains 15 residues. CDR3 protein: CASSEGGLAADTQYF. CDR3 nucleotide sequence: TGTGCCAGCAGCGAAGGGGGACTAGCGGCAGATACGCAGTATTTT.

This clonotype was seen repeatedly, ten times or more. The gene calls are TRBV2 and TRBJ2-1; a weak D match, TRBD2 (7 bases). This CDR3 region has 15 residues. Trimming took 6 bases from V and 4 from J, leaving 16 bases between them. Germline V gene sequence: CDR1 SNHLY, CDR2 FYNNEI. The CDR3 is CASRTGLAEYNEQFF. Here the CDR3 DNA reads TGTGCCAGCAGAACAGGGCTAGCGGAGTACAATGAGCAGTTCTTC.

This clonotype was recorded at least ten times. The V call is TRBV20-1, the J call TRBJ2-2; 10 bases map to TRBD2. V trimming: 6 bases; J trimming: 3 bases; junction bases outside the gene matches: 4. Germline lookup yields CDR1 DFQATT and CDR2 SNEGSKA (reference sequence). The CDR3 contains 14 residues. CDR3 amino acids: CSAQREGHTGELFF. As DNA, the CDR3 is TGCAGTGCGCAGCGGGAGGGCCACACCGGGGAGCTGTTTTTT.

In its sample, this clonotype was seen many times. The chain is built from TRBV20-1 and TRBJ1-6, with TRBD1 identical over 7 bases. This CDR3 is built from 15 residues. After removal of 5 bases from V and 5 bases from J, the junction contained 9 bases not matched to a gene. Germline loops: CDR1 DFQATT, CDR2 SNEGSKA (reference sequence). The CDR3 sequence: CSAPRQGFDNSPLHF. CDR3 DNA: TGCAGTGCTCCCCGACAGGGTTTTGATAATTCACCCCTCCACTTT.

The V gene is TRBV30, the J gene TRBJ1-2; D is unresolved. Trimming cost V 4 bases and J 5 bases, with 11 bases left between them. Germline CDR1 is GTSNPN and CDR2 is SVGIG (reference sequence). The length of the CDR3 is 12 residues. CDR3 coding DNA: TGTGCCTGGACCTCAGGCCAGTATGGCTACACCTTC. It yields the protein CAWTSGQYGYTF.

This clonotype has just a few counts. The CDR3 loop reads CASSSIGNNEKLFF. CDR3 in DNA: TGTGCCAGCAGCTCGATTGGTAATAATGAAAAACTGTTTTTT. The chain employs TRBV4-2 and TRBJ1-4; D not resolved. The CDR3 consists of 14 residues. Between the trimmed V and J ends, which lost 5 bases and 4 bases, there was a span of 11 bases. The germline gives CDR1 LGHNA, CDR2 YNFKEQ.

A word on this clonotype: At one of its ends the junction is not consistent with the germline gene, which may arise from a read error. This sequence joins TRBV20-1 and TRBJ1-2; TRBD1 aligns across 8 bases. This CDR3 contains 13 residues. Germline loops: CDR1 DFQATT, CDR2 SNEGSKA (reference sequence). The DNA of the CDR3 is TGCGGTGCTATAGGGACAGGATCTTGGGGCTACACCTTC. Protein sequence: CGAIGTGSWGYTF.

In its sample, this clonotype ranks as medium-sized. The chain has TRBV2 and TRBJ1-5; perhaps TRBD1 as D (6 bases). CDR1 and CDR2 (germline): SNHLY, FYNNEI. CDR3 size: 15 residues. V was cut by 0 bases and J by 7 bases, with 13 bases left in between. CDR3 residues: CASSEAPGGHQPQHF. DNA for the CDR3: TGTGCCAGCAGTGAAGCGCCCGGGGGCCACCAGCCCCAGCATTTT.

Many counts were recorded for this clonotype. CDR3: CASGTADNQPQHF. The DNA of the CDR3 is TGTGCCTCGGGGACAGCAGACAATCAGCCCCAGCATTTT. This chain uses TRBV10-3 with TRBJ1-5; TRBD1 matches at 7 bases. V trimming: 11 bases; J trimming: 3 bases; junction bases outside the gene matches: 7. CDR1 ENHRY and CDR2 SYGVKD come from the germline V gene. The CDR3 spans 13 residues.

For this clonotype: At one of its ends the junction is not consistent with the germline gene, which may arise from a read error. The chain recombines TRBV20-1 with TRBJ2-3; 7 bases align to TRBD2. The germline gives CDR1 DFQATT, CDR2 SNEGSKA (reference sequence). The CDR3 is 12 amino acids. The CDR3 here is CSAGRAEDTHYF. CDR3 sequence (DNA): TGCAGTGCTGGGAGGGCGGAAGATACGCACTATTTT.

At least ten counts were recorded for this clonotype. The chain joins TRBV29-1 to TRBJ1-2; 7 nucleotides match TRBD1. The CDR3 totals 13 residues. The V segment lost 5 bases and the J segment 8 bases; nucleotides outside the gene matches: 11. CDR1 and CDR2 from the germline V gene are SQVTM and ANQGSEA. CDR3 nucleotide sequence: TGCAGCGTTAAAAACAAGGGGGCGGAAGGCTACACCTTC. This encodes CSVKNKGAEGYTF. The full variable domain, rest sourced from reference TRBV29-1 and TRBJ1-2, is SAVISQKPSRDICQRGTSLTIQCQVDSQVTMMFWYRQQPGQSLTLIATANQGSEATYESGFVIDKFPISRPNLTFSTLTVSNMSPEDSSIYLCSVKNKGAEGYTFGSGTRLTVV.

This clonotype was seen many times. The chain employs TRBV3-1 and TRBJ2-3; 7 bases fit TRBD2. The trim removed 6 bases at V and 0 bases at J, leaving 6 bases unmatched. CDR3 size: 15 residues. The V gene's germline CDR1 is LGHDT and CDR2 YNNKEL (reference sequence). CDR3 DNA: TGTGCCAGCAGTTCACTAGCGTTTAGCACAGATACGCAGTATTTT. It encodes CASSSLAFSTDTQYF.

The chain employs TRBV30 and TRBJ2-7; D is undetermined. Germline CDR1 GTSNPN, CDR2 SVGIG (reference sequence). V lost 0 bases and J lost 2, with 8 bases in between. The CDR3 extends over 13 amino acids. The CDR3 region is CAWSVGGPYEQYF. The DNA for the CDR3 is TGTGCCTGGAGTGTAGGCGGACCCTACGAGCAGTACTTC. Based on the CDR3 plus reference TRBV30 and TRBJ2-7, the full variable domain is SQTIHQWPATLVQPVGSPLSLECTVEGTSNPNLYWYRQAAGRGLQLLFYSVGIGQISSEVPQNLSASRPQDRQFILSSKKLLLSDSGFYLCAWSVGGPYEQYFGPGTRLTVT.